This T cell receptor (beta chain) is from a study of response to subunit inactivated influenza vaccine. Whole-study findings and limits: Few additional T cells are recruited per seasonal influenza vaccination, authors suggested.

As for this clonotype: The antigen is undetermined.

V was clipped by 3 bases and J by 2 bases, with 3 bases between them. The germline CDR1 and CDR2 sequences are SGHNT and YYREEE (reference sequence). The CDR3 is 13 residues long. TCRdb analysed the RT-PCR reads with MiXCR anew, one entry per CDR3 protein. The data contain 650,000 to 800,000 distinct CDR3 sequences, about 15% of them singletons. The chain has TRBV5-4 and TRBJ2-6; D is ambiguous. The sample was PBMCs from blood, taken roughly 2 weeks before vaccination. This TCR was recovered from a man aged 50 to 59 who received an inactivated influenza vaccine. The CDR3 coding sequence is TGTGCCAGCAGCTCCGCTGGGGCCAACGTCCTGACTTTC. Amino acid sequence: CASSSAGANVLTF.